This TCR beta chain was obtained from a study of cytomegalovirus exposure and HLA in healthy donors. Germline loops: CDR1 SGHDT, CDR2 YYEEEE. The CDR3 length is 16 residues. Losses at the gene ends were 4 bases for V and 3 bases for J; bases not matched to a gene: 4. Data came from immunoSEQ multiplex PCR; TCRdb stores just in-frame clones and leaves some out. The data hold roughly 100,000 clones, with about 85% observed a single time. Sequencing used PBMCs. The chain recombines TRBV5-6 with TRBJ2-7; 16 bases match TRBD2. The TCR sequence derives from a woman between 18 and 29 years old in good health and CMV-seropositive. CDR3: CASSQGLAGGYYEQYF. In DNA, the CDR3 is TGTGCCAGCAGCCAGGGACTAGCGGGAGGGTACTACGAGCAGTACTTC. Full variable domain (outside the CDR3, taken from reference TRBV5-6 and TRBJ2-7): DAGVTQSPTHLIKTRGQQVTLRCSPKSGHDTVSWYQQALGQGPQFIFQYYEEEERQRGNFPDRFSGHQFPNYSSELNVNALLLGDSALYLCASSQGLAGGYYEQYFGPGTRLTVT.